Listed below are T cell receptor beta chains from one sample, sequenced in a study of T cell repertoires and Cas9 in healthy adults. Using immunoSEQ multiplex PCR, the repertoire was profiled, and TCRdb retains in-frame clones only, with some absent. The repertoire includes approximately 22,000 clones, about 92% of them detected once, and 0.69% sits in the top ten. The specimen sequenced was CD4+ effector T cells (CD127+, CD25-, CD137-, CD154-) from PBMCs; culture status not recorded. These TCRs come from a human donor in good health. The conserved cysteine and the conserved F or W are not part of the CDR3 here. The order of the fields is D gene, V gene, J gene, CDR3 protein. D genes are given only for firm matches.

>-|TRBV5-5|TRBJ2-5
ASSRGPQETQY
>TRBD2|TRBV11-2|TRBJ2-1
ASSPRLGLDYNEQF
>TRBD1|TRBV7-8|TRBJ1-1
ASSRTGTGGRNTEAF
>-|TRBV7-2|TRBJ2-2
ASSLDTGSLGTGELF
>-|TRBV19|TRBJ1-1
ASSISSDTEAF
>TRBD1|TRBV6-1|TRBJ2-7
ASSRTGYSSYEQY
>TRBD1|TRBV5-5|TRBJ1-2
ASRETGGGGYT
>-|TRBV7-3|TRBJ2-3
ASSLLGNTDTQY
>-|TRBV6-6|TRBJ2-5
ASSPGGLETQY
>-|TRBV7-2|TRBJ1-4
ASSSQGSLNEKLF
>-|TRBV27|TRBJ1-2
ASSLNPWPVGYT
>-|TRBV5-1|TRBJ2-1
ASSFVGAGLYNEQF
>TRBD2|TRBV19|TRBJ2-1
ASSSILAGKKEQF
>TRBD1|TRBV11-3|TRBJ1-1
ASSLDRGTEAF
>-|TRBV19|TRBJ2-5
ASSDDRVGETQY
>-|TRBV14|TRBJ2-1
ASSQDLGGEQF
>TRBD1|TRBV9|TRBJ1-5
ASSLAGGAWQPQH
>-|TRBV6-5|TRBJ1-2
ASSYVAGDGYT
>TRBD2|TRBV27|TRBJ2-1
ASRTSGEINEQF
>-|TRBV2|TRBJ1-6
ASRASEINSPLH
>TRBD1|TRBV7-8|TRBJ1-3
ASRAGGTGNTIY
>-|TRBV6-5|TRBJ1-5
ASSEGPEGQPQH
>-|TRBV7-2|TRBJ2-3
ASSLGVTGTDTQY
>-|TRBV5-1|TRBJ2-3
ASRRTEATDTQY
>-|TRBV5-4|TRBJ2-6
ASSLGGHHSGANVLT
>TRBD1|TRBV6-6|TRBJ1-4
ASSYVEGAEKLF
>TRBD1|TRBV5-4|TRBJ2-3
ASSPGEGQGWYTQY
>TRBD1|TRBV18|TRBJ1-1
ASSQGQGTEAF
>TRBD1|TRBV29-1|TRBJ2-7
SVGRTGAYEQY
>-|TRBV5-1|TRBJ2-5
ASSLGIRDQETQY
>TRBD1|TRBV25-1|TRBJ1-1
ASSGIPGQGMAEAF
>-|TRBV7-9|TRBJ2-3
ASSLDGSSTDTQY
>-|TRBV7-2|TRBJ1-5
ASSILQGSNQPQH
>-|TRBV4-1|TRBJ2-7
ASSQGLRLGESYEQY
>-|TRBV4-1|-
ASSQYSSYEQY
>-|TRBV29-1|TRBJ1-1
SVEDLGKGTEAF
>-|TRBV7-6|TRBJ2-7
ASSLLDAYEQY
>-|TRBV6-5|TRBJ1-2
ASRTTGSRGYT
>-|TRBV12-2|TRBJ2-7
ASRLAPGTSGGHYEQY
>TRBD2|TRBV11-2|TRBJ2-3
ASSLSGGDTDTQY
>-|TRBV2|TRBJ2-1
ASTGFGGQEQF
>TRBD2|TRBV5-1|TRBJ2-1
ASTLAGGYNEQF
>-|TRBV7-2|TRBJ2-1
ASTPAVLTYNEQF
>-|TRBV7-9|TRBJ1-2
ASSLTSYGYT
>-|TRBV19|TRBJ2-5
ASSIGREETQY
>-|TRBV10-3|TRBJ2-2
AISESEGLLTGELF
>-|TRBV4-2|TRBJ1-4
ASSPSRGRNEKLF
>TRBD1|TRBV28|TRBJ1-6
ASSWRDRTNSPLH
>TRBD1|TRBV4-1|TRBJ1-5
ASSLREGQNQPQH
>-|TRBV5-1|TRBJ2-7
ASSSTGHYEQY
>-|TRBV7-9|TRBJ2-4
ASSLNLGLAKNIQY
>-|TRBV5-1|TRBJ2-7
ASSLEGGARYEQY
>TRBD2|TRBV11-2|TRBJ2-4
ASSLPVGGLIIQY
>TRBD1|TRBV30|TRBJ1-2
AWSEGGQGTLRSYT
>-|TRBV19|TRBJ1-2
ASSTLWPGLSDGYT